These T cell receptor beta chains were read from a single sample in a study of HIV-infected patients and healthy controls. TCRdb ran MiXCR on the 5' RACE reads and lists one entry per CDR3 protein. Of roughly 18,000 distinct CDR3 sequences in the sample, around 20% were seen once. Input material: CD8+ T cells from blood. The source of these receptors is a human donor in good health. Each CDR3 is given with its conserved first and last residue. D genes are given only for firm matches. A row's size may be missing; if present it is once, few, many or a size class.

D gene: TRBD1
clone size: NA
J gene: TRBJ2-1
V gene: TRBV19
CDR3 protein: CASSVLGQGGEQFF
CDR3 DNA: TGTGCCAGTAGTGTTCTCGGACAGGGCGGTGAGCAGTTCTTC

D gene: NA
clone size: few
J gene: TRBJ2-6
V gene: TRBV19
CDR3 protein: CASSIQGTNVLTF
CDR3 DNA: TGTGCCAGTAGTATCCAGGGAACCAACGTCCTGACTTTC

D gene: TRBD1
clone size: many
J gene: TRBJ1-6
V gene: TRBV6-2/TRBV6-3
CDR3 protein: CASSIRDRERNSPLHF
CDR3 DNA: TGTGCCAGCAGTATCCGGGACAGGGAGCGAAATTCACCCCTCCACTTT

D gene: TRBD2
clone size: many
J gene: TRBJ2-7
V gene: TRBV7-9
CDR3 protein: CASSLEGGRAYEQYF
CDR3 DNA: TGTGCCAGCAGCTTAGAGGGCGGGAGGGCCTACGAGCAGTACTTC

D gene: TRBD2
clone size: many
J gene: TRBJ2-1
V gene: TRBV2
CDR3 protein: CASSEALAGFYNEQFF
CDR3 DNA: TGTGCCAGCAGTGAAGCTCTAGCGGGCTTCTACAATGAGCAGTTCTTC

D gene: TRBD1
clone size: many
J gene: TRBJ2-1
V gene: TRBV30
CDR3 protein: CAWESTGASYNEQFF
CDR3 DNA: TGTGCCTGGGAATCTACAGGGGCATCCTACAATGAGCAGTTCTTC

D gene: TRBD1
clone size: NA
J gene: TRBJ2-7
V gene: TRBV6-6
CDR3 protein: CASSYGQGENERYF
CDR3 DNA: TGTGCCAGCAGTTACGGACAGGGGGAAAACGAGCGGTACTTC

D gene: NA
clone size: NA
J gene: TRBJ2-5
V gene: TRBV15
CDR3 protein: CATSKAVPGTGETQYF
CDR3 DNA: TGTGCCACCAGCAAGGCCGTACCGGGAACGGGAGAGACCCAGTACTTC

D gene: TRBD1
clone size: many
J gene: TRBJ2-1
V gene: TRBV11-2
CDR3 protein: CASSLGDRDRDEQFF
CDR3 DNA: TGTGCCAGCAGCTTAGGGGACAGGGATAGGGATGAGCAGTTCTTC

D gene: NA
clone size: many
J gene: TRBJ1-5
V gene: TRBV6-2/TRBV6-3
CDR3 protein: CASSYGSGIINQPQHF
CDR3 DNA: TGTGCCAGCAGTTACGGATCAGGGATTATCAATCAGCCCCAGCATTTT

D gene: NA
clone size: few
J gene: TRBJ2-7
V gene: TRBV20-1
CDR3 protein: CSARDLLIGYEQYF
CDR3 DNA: TGCAGTGCTAGAGATTTGCTTATAGGATACGAGCAGTACTTC

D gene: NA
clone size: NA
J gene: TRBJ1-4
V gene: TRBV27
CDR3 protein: CASSLRREGEKLFF
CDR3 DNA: TGTGCCAGCAGTTTACGCAGGGAAGGTGAAAAACTGTTTTTT

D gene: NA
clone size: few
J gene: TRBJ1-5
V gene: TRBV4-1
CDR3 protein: CASSQVPSSNQPQHF
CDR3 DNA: TGCGCCAGCAGCCAAGTGCCGAGTAGCAATCAGCCCCAGCATTTT

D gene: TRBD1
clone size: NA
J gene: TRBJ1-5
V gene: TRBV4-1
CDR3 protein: CASSPWTGRDQPQHF
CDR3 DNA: TGCGCCAGCAGCCCATGGACAGGCAGAGATCAGCCCCAGCATTTT

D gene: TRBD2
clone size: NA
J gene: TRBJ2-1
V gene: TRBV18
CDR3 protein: CASSRPGLGGNEQFF
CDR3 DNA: TGTGCCAGCTCACGACCGGGACTAGGGGGAAATGAGCAGTTCTTC

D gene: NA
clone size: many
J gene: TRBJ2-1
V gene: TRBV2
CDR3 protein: CASRDRQILNEQFF
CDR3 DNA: TGTGCCAGCAGAGACAGGCAGATCCTCAATGAGCAGTTCTTC

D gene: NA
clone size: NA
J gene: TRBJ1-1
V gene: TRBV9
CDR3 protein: CASSPGADTEAFF
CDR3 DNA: TGTGCCAGCAGCCCAGGGGCCGACACTGAAGCTTTCTTT

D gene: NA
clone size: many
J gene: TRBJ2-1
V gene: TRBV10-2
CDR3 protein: CATMRGGASYNEQFF
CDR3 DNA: TGCGCCACCATGAGGGGGGGGGCGTCCTACAATGAGCAGTTCTTC

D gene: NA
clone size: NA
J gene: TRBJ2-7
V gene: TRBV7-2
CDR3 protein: CASSLLPGSSYEQYF
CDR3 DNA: TGTGCCAGCAGCCTCCTGCCGGGGAGCTCCTACGAGCAGTACTTC

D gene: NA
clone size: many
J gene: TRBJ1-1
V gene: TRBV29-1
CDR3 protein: CSTYGGTEAFF
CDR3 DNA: TGCAGCACCTACGGGGGCACTGAAGCTTTCTTT

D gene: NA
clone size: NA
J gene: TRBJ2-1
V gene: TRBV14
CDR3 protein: CASSQEERSSYNEQFF
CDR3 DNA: TGTGCCAGCAGCCAAGAAGAGCGGAGCTCCTACAATGAGCAGTTCTTC

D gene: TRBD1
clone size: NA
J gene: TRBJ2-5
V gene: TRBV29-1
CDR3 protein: CSVEGTGLGETQYF
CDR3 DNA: TGCAGCGTTGAGGGGACAGGGCTAGGGGAGACCCAGTACTTC

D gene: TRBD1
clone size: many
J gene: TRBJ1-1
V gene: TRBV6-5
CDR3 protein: CASSYTPGQWNTEAFF
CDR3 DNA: TGTGCCAGCAGCTATACCCCGGGACAGTGGAACACTGAAGCTTTCTTT

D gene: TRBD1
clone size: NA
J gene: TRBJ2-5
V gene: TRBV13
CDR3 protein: CASSPRTGMETQYF
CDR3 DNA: TGTGCCAGCAGCCCTAGGACAGGGATGGAGACCCAGTACTTC

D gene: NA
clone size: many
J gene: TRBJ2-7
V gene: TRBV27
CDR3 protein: CASRGILSSYEQYF
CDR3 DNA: TGTGCCAGCAGAGGTATATTGAGCTCCTACGAGCAGTACTTC

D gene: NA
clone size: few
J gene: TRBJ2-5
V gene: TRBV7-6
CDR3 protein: CASSPQSGTQYF
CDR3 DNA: TGTGCCAGCAGCCCTCAGAGTGGGACCCAGTACTTC

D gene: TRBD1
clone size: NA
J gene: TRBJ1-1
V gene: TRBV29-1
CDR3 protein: CSVDGTAGNTEAFF
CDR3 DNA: TGCAGCGTTGATGGGACAGCTGGGAACACTGAAGCTTTCTTT

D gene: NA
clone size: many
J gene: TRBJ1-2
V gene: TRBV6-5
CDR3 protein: CASSEQGFYGYTF
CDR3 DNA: TGTGCCAGCAGTGAGCAAGGTTTCTATGGCTACACCTTC

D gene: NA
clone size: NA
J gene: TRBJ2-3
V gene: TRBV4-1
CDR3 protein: CASSQDLIADTQYF
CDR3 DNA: TGCGCCAGCAGCCAAGACTTAATCGCAGATACGCAGTATTTT

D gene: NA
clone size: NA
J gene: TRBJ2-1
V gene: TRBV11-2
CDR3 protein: CASSLVDEQFF
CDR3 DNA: TGTGCCAGCAGCTTGGTAGATGAGCAGTTCTTC

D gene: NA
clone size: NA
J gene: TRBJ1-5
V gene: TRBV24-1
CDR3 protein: CATSPRQYNQPQHF
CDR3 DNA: TGTGCCACCAGTCCTCGACAGTATAATCAGCCCCAGCATTTT

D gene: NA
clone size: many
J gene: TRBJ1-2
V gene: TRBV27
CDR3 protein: CASSPLGEGYTF
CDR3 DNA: TGTGCCAGCAGTCCCCTGGGGGAGGGCTACACCTTC

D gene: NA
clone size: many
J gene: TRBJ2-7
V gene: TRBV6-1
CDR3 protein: CASSEVSWGTHEQYF
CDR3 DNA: TGTGCCAGCAGTGAGGTATCATGGGGTACCCACGAGCAGTACTTC

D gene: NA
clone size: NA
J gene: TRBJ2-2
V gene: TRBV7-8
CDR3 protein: CASSLVEGAGELFF
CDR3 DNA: TGTGCCAGCAGCTTAGTAGAGGGGGCCGGGGAGCTGTTTTTT

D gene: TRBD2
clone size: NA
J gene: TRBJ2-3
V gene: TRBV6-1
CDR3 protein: CASSDSAGGITDTQYF
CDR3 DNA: TGTGCCAGCAGTGACAGTGCGGGGGGAATCACAGATACGCAGTATTTT

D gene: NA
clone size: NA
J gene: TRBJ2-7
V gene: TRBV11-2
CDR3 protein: CASMAGNEQYF
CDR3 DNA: TGTGCCAGCATGGCTGGAAACGAGCAGTACTTC

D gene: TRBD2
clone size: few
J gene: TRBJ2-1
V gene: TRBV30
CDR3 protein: CAWRGLAGAYNEQFF
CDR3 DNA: TGTGCCTGGAGGGGGCTAGCGGGAGCCTACAATGAGCAGTTCTTC

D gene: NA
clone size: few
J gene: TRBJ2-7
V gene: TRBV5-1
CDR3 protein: CASSLAADGIYEQYF
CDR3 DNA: TGCGCCAGCAGCTTGGCCGCGGACGGGATTTACGAGCAGTACTTC

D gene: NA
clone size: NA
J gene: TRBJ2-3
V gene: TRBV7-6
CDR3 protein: CASSIKPGADTQYF
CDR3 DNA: TGTGCCAGCAGCATTAAACCAGGGGCAGATACGCAGTATTTT

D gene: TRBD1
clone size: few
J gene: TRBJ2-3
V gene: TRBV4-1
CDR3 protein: CASSQSRDRGSADTQYF
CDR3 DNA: TGCGCCAGCAGCCAAAGCCGGGACAGGGGGTCGGCAGATACGCAGTATTTT

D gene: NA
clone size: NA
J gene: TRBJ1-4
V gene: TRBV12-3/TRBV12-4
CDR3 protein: CASSPFIGTGEKLFF
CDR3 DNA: TGTGCCAGCAGCCCATTTATAGGGACGGGTGAAAAACTGTTTTTT

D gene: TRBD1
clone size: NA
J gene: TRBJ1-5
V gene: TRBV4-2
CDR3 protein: CASSHDRGPEYSNQPQHF
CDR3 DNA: TGTGCCAGCAGCCACGACAGGGGGCCTGAATATAGCAATCAGCCCCAGCATTTT

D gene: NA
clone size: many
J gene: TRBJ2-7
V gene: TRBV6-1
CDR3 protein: CASSAGPVYEQYF
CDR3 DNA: TGTGCCAGCAGTGCAGGTCCAGTCTACGAGCAGTACTTC

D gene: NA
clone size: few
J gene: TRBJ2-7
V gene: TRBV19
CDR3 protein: CASSIGSYEQYF
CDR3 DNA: TGTGCCAGTAGTATAGGATCCTACGAGCAGTACTTC

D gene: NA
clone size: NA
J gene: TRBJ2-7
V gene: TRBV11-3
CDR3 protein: CASSLASWQGGHEQYF
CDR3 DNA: TGTGCCAGCAGCTTAGCATCTTGGCAGGGGGGCCACGAGCAGTACTTC

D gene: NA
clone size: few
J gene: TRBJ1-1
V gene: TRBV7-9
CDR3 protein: CASSLGRENTEAFF
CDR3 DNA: TGTGCCAGCAGCTTAGGACGGGAGAACACTGAAGCTTTCTTT

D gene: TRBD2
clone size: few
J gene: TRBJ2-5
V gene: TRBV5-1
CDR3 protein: CASSLEEGASGRPKETQYF
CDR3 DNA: TGCGCCAGCAGCTTGGAAGAGGGGGCTAGCGGGAGACCGAAAGAGACCCAGTACTTC

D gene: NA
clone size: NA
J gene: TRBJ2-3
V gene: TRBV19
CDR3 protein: CASSGTSSDTQYF
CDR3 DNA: TGTGCCAGTAGTGGGACTTCTTCAGATACGCAGTATTTT

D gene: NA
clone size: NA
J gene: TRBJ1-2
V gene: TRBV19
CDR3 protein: CASSILGNYGYTF
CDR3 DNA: TGTGCCAGTAGTATTCTGGGGAACTATGGCTACACCTTC

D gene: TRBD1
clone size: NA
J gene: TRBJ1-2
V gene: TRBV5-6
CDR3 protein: CASSTGRTGYGYTF
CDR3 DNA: TGTGCCAGCAGCACCGGGCGGACAGGCTATGGCTACACCTTC

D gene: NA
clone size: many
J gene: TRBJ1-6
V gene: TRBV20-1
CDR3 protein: CSARGLGEAYNSPLHF
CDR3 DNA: TGCAGTGCAAGGGGGTTAGGTGAGGCCTATAATTCACCCCTCCACTTT

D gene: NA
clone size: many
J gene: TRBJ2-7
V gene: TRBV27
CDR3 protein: CASSLSSGQAYEQYF
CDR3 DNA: TGTGCCAGCAGTTTATCGTCCGGACAAGCGTACGAGCAGTACTTC

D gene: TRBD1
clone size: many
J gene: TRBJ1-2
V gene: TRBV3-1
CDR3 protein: CASSTLDRELDGYTF
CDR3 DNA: TGTGCCAGCAGCACCCTAGACAGGGAACTCGACGGCTACACCTTC

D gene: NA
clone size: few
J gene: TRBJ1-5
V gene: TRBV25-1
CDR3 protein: CASSEGYQPQHF
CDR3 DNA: TGTGCCAGCAGTGAAGGTTATCAGCCCCAGCATTTT

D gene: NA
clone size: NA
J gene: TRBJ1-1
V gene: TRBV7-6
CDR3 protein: CASSSRGPNTEAFF
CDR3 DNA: TGTGCCAGCAGCTCCCGCGGCCCTAACACTGAAGCTTTCTTT

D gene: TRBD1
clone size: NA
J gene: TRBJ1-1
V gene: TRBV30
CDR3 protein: CAWTPGGANTEAFF
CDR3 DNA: TGTGCCTGGACGCCAGGGGGCGCGAACACTGAAGCTTTCTTT

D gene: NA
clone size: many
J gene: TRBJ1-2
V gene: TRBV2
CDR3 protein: CASSDPSTANYGYTF
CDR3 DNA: TGTGCCAGCAGTGATCCTTCGACAGCCAACTATGGCTACACCTTC

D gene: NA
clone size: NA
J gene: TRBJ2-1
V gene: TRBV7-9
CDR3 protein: CASKVTGSNNEQFF
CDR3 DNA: TGTGCCAGCAAGGTGACCGGATCGAACAATGAGCAGTTCTTC

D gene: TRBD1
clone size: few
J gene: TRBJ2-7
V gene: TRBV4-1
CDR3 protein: CASSQRQGSYEQYF
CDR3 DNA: TGCGCCAGCAGCCAGAGACAGGGCTCCTACGAGCAGTACTTC

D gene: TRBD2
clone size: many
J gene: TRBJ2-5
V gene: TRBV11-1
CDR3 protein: CASSPGLAGENQETQYF
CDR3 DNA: TGTGCCAGCAGTCCGGGACTAGCGGGGGAGAACCAAGAGACCCAGTACTTC